This T cell receptor beta chain stems from a study of T cells in Graves' hyperthyroidism and ophthalmopathy (dated by TCRdb to about 2019). At the level of the whole study: To identify distinguishing TCR V-J signatures, a discovery cohort of about 95 patients was used, comprising some 45 with Graves' ophthalmopathy and around 57 with stable Graves' hyperthyroidism. An independent validation cohort of 18 to 20 hyperthyroidism patients and 17 patients who later progressed to ophthalmopathy tested prospective prediction of ophthalmopathy. The roughly 100 discovery patients were divided at random into training and test sets in a 7:3 ratio. The study also compared thyroid tissue and blood T-cell repertoires from 6 or 7 Graves' hyperthyroidism patients. After blood sampling, hyperthyroidism patients were treated with methimazole at a starting dose of 30 mg daily, and ophthalmopathy patients were treated with high-dose intravenous methylprednisolone. According to the paper, TCR Vbeta CDR3 sequencing was carried out on about 140 peripheral blood samples, which came from over 40 ophthalmopathy, around 74 hyperthyroidism and some 17 progressor patients. The paper as a whole reports these results and caveats: A 13 V-J signature model separated ophthalmopathy from stable hyperthyroidism, with just over 85% sensitivity and roughly 82% specificity in cross-validation and 80%/75% in testing. No statistical method was used to set the sample size in advance, and investigators knew the group allocation. During validation, the model predicted progression to ophthalmopathy a median of about 6.5 months ahead of onset, with around 70% sensitivity and about 72% specificity. Most expanded thyroid clonotypes (frequency above 0.001) were also detected in blood, suggesting blood repertoires may reflect thyroid immune responses.

There are many counts of this clonotype. Its specific antigen is unknown. Base qualities are not recorded, but no much larger clone differs from it by a single base. The TCR beta CDR3 regions were amplified from RNA transcripts. The TCR CDR3 was subjected to a first round of RT-PCR using the HTBI primer set and the Qiagen OneStep RT-PCR kit. Libraries were constructed in a second round of multiplex PCR, after which size selection and purification were performed. Paired-end sequencing of the libraries was performed with 100 bp reads on an Illumina HiSeq2000. From the authors' description of their analysis: SOAPnuke was used to process the raw data, with reads discarded if the reads contained adapters or uncalled bases, had a mean Phred below 15, or lacked an exact constant-primer or identifier match. COPE v1.2.5 was used to merge the high-quality paired reads, and each unique nucleotide sequence was defined as a clonotype. MiTCR v1.1 was used to align clonotypes to the IMGT TRBV, TRBD and TRBJ reference segments. Analysis was restricted to V-J combinations with a frequency above 0.0001, which covered 99% to 99.2% of repertoires. A TCS score was defined as the ratio between F50 (clonal expansion) and ExV (chaos), using BLOSUM62-based TCRdist between CDR3 peptides within each V-J. Welch's t-statistics and random forest reduced some 510 V-J features to around 14, which were used in a naive Bayes classifier (R e1071). The Morisita-Horn index was used to measure how similar the thyroid and blood repertoires were. Using fastp trimming at Q25 and MiXCR clonotype assembly, TCRdb reanalyzed the public sequencing data and kept in-frame beta chains. Each CDR3 protein appears once, grouped with its most common genes and DNA. In this record, the V and J calls reflect TCRdb's handling and not the investigators' own analysis. Across this sample there are 600,000 to 700,000 distinct CDR3 sequences, with just under 45% seen only once. Roughly 7.2% of the sample comes from the top ten.

The study excluded patients with uncontrolled infections, other autoimmune diseases, pregnancy or lactation. Clinical symptoms, serum thyroxine and TRAb, thyroid ultrasound, and orbital computed tomography formed the basis for the diagnoses. Total RNA was extracted with Trizol reagent, and quality was checked on an Agilent 2100 Bioanalyzer. V trim: 5 bases; J trim: 8 bases; unmatched bases: 4. CDR1 and CDR2 (SEHNR, FQNEAQ) derive from the germline V gene (reference sequence). The CDR3 starts with the cysteine, ends with the phenylalanine, and has 14 residues. Only the CDR3 DNA stays, 42 bases, in frame from base 1.

This receptor was taken from an adult man with Graves' disease, either hyperthyroidism or ophthalmopathy (not recorded which). Sequencing was done on a sample of peripheral blood or thyroid tissue (not recorded which). The receptor chain draws on TRBV7-9 and TRBJ1-6; 9 junctional bases match TRBD1. The bases are TGTGCCAGCAGCATCCGGGACAGGGATTCACCCCTCCACTTT. Its product reads: CASSIRDRDSPLHF.